This T cell receptor beta chain derives from a study of tumor-infiltrating lymphocytes in primary liver carcinoma (dated by TCRdb to the late 2010s). Notes on the research overall: Hepatocellular carcinoma (four) or combined HCC and intrahepatic cholangiocarcinoma (one) was present in the five patients, who were three men and two women aged 30 to 69 years. To link TCRbeta repertoire diversity to the local molecular phenotype, the approximately 23 tumor region samples were profiled with Agilent mRNA microarrays. Technical replicate repertoires showed high reproducibility, with mean shared-clone rates near 0.89 and correlation coefficients above 0.95. TCRbeta repertoire sequencing covered 35 specimens from 5 patients: roughly 25 tumor regions, 5 adjacent noncancerous liver tissues and 5 peripheral blood samples. Samples yielded roughly 3.5 to 8 million productive TCRbeta reads; read depth did not differ significantly between tissue types. For each liver tumor, the study sampled five regions along with adjacent normal tissue and blood, and applied TCRbeta repertoire sequencing, expression microarrays and whole-exome sequencing. The five patients had tumors staged T1-T3 N0M0, with maximum diameters ranging from about 4 to 10 cm. Broader findings and caveats from the paper: Only about 8-24% of top clones were present in all five regions of a tumor, suggesting spatial heterogeneity of tumor-infiltrating T cells. Pairs of tumor regions showed greater repertoire overlap (mean 36%) than tumor-adjacent pairs (about 17%) or tumor-blood pairs (around 15%), which is consistent with antigen-driven expansion. Because only the TCR beta chain was sequenced and unpaired alpha chains were not captured, true repertoire diversity is likely underestimated. The study included only five patients, and the authors note findings should be validated in a larger study. A significantly larger repertoire fraction was made up by the top 250 clones in tumors than in blood (p = 0.039). Bulk unsorted samples precluded comparing CD4+ and CD8+ T cell repertoires.

Without any cell sorting, total RNA and DNA were extracted together from around 18-30 mg of bulk tissue using the AllPrep DNA/RNA mini kit. Between November 2015 and March 2016, about five patients in China with histopathologically diagnosed primary liver carcinoma had their tumors surgically resected. At the time of sampling, the patients had chronic HBV infection and had not received any treatment. Each tumor was sampled at five spatially separated regions: the superior, inferior, left-lateral and right-lateral poles and the tumor centre. According to histology, viable tumor cells made up more than 75% of every tumor sample. Fresh tumor and adjacent tissue pieces were bisected; one half was stored in RNAlater at -80°C, the other sent for histology. Note on this clonotype: Its antigen remains unidentified. No base-level quality is on record; no much larger clone is a single base apart.

For CDR1 and CDR2, the germline V gene lists SNHLY and FYNNEI. The CDR3 runs 13 residues from the cysteine to the phenylalanine. Only the CDR3 region is kept as DNA, spanning 39 bases read in frame from base 1. The V end gives up 5 bases and the J end 3 bases, leaving 1 base in the junction not matched to a gene. Using a constant-region primer and ProtoScript II reverse transcriptase, TCRbeta-specific cDNA was reverse-transcribed from 500 ng total RNA. The TCRbeta libraries were prepared through three rounds of nested multiplex PCR following a slightly modified ARM-PCR procedure. The first two PCR rounds used multiplex TRBV1-TRBV30 forward primers with a Cbeta reverse primer, each for about 10 cycles. Sample barcodes and Illumina adapters were attached in a final 25-cycle PCR using Deep VentR polymerase. Before sequencing, amplicons between 200 and 500 bp were purified from gel using a QIAquick gel extraction kit. The TCRbeta amplicons were sequenced with 250-bp paired-end reads on an Illumina HiSeq 2500. Regarding the original processing steps: Reads were quality-trimmed with Trimmomatic v0.33, and paired reads were merged with FLASH v1.2.11 to recover full CDR3 sequences. MiGEC v1.2.1b assigned V, D and J germline segments to the rearranged TCRbeta sequences. Clonotype statistics, along with Shannon-Wiener diversity indices, were calculated using VDJtools v1.0.0. To cut down on sampling bias, every analysis after diversity analysis relied on just the 250 most abundant clonotypes from each sample. Using fastp at Q25 and MiXCR, TCRdb reprocessed the public reads and kept productive beta chains. Under each unique CDR3 protein, matching rows form one entry showing the most common genes and DNA. TCRdb's processing, not the authors' own work, is the source of the V and J calls. This sample has 100,000 or so distinct CDR3 sequences in its table, and about 70% of those were observed once. The top ten clones comprise around 12% of the sample.

Sequencing was carried out using liver tumor tissue from sampling region 2. The cell subset or site label, read with the paper, signifies: tumor region T2, inferior pole. The receptor was isolated from a woman aged 55 to 70 with primary liver carcinoma and hepatitis B virus infection. Recombination linked TRBV2 to TRBJ1-1, with 9 central nucleotides matching TRBD1. In nucleotides, the sequence is TGTGCCAGCAGTTGGGACAGGGACACTGAAGCTTTCTTT. It encodes CASSWDRDTEAFF.